The present T cell receptor beta chain was sequenced within a study of early T cells in non-severe SARS-CoV-2 infection. TCRdb reprocessed the 5' RACE reads with MiXCR, giving one entry per CDR3 protein. The sample holds some 87,000 distinct CDR3 sequences, 13% seen once. This clonotype has at least ten counts. Trimming removed 4 bases from V and 0 bases from J, with 8 bases in between. The CDR3 consists of 14 residues. This clonotype was sampled from an adult who was a healthcare worker with PCR-confirmed SARS-CoV-2 infection or an uninfected control (not recorded which). Sequenced material: whole blood. This sequence joins TRBV5-3 and TRBJ1-5, with a tentative D call TRBD1 (5 bases). TRBV5-3 is designated an ORF whose function remains uncertain. In nucleotides, the CDR3 is TGTGCCAGAAGCAGACAGAATAGCAATCAGCCCCAGCATTTT. Protein: CARSRQNSNQPQHF.